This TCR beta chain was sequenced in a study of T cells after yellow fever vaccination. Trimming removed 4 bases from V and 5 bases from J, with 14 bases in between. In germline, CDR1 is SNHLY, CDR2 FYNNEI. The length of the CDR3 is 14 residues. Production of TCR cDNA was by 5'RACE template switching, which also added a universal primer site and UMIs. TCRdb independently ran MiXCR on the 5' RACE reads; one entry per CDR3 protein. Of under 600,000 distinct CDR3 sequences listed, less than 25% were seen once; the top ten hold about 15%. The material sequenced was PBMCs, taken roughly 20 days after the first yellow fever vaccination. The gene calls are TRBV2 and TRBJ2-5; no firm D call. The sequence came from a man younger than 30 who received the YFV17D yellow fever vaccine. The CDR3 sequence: CASSGHYSAETQYF. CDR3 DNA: TGTGCCAGCAGTGGTCATTACTCGGCCGAGACCCAGTACTTC.